This record concerns one T cell receptor (beta chain) sequence. Its antigen is not known. This entry belongs to a study of T cell repertoires in cytomegalovirus infection. Study overall: HLA-B-restricted CMV epitopes that are well studied, plus recently identified HLA-C-restricted ones, were used by the study. It was the public TCR beta signatures that indicated both CMV infection and matching HLA type. Findings of the study overall: HLA-C-restricted, CMV-specific TCR beta clonotypes were dominant ex vivo.

TCRdb fed the reads into MiXCR, producing one record per CDR3 protein. The data contain 110,000 to 150,000 distinct CDR3 sequences, roughly a third of them singletons. The CDR3 sequence is 11 residues long. Germline assignment: CDR1 ENHRY and CDR2 SYGVKD. J lost 6 bases, V lost 7 bases, and 2 bases had no gene match. The receptor was derived from a human donor in good health (CMV status not recorded). Some clones in this sample may be carry-over from other donors' samples. The sample was CD8+ T cells from cultured PBMCs, taken from culture after CMV antigen stimulation. The chain uses TRBV10-3 and TRBJ1-2; 7 bases fit TRBD1. DNA of the CDR3: TGTGCCATCAAGGGGGCCCATGGCTACACCTTC. Translated: CAIKGAHGYTF.